This passage covers 18 T cell receptor beta chains from one sample sequenced in a study of T cells in Graves' hyperthyroidism and ophthalmopathy. Amplification of TCR beta CDR3 regions used RNA as the template. HTBI primers were used for first-round RT-PCR of the TCR CDR3. TCRdb re-called the multiplex PCR reads with MiXCR, one entry per CDR3 protein. This sample carries around 300,000 distinct CDR3 sequences, approximately 14% of them seen once, and the ten largest clones take approximately 23%. Material: blood. These receptors were obtained from a woman in her 30s with Graves' hyperthyroidism.

This clonotype was counted many times. The genes are TRBV20-1 and TRBJ2-7, with TRBD1 matching over 8 bases. The trim removed 4 bases at V and 2 bases at J, leaving 10 bases unmatched. Germline assignment: CDR1 DFQATT and CDR2 SNEGSKA (reference sequence). The CDR3 has 15 residues. The CDR3 region is CSATLLMGQAYEQYF. The CDR3 nucleotides are TGCAGTGCTACACTCCTAATGGGACAGGCCTACGAGCAGTACTTC.

V usage is TRBV20-1 and J usage is TRBJ1-6, with 8 bases fitting TRBD1. This CDR3 region has 12 residues. The V segment lost 6 bases and the J segment 11 bases; nucleotides outside the gene matches: 6. Germline V gives CDR1 DFQATT, CDR2 SNEGSKA (reference sequence). The CDR3 DNA sequence: TGCAGTGCGCGGACAGGGCCGGCACCCCTCCACTTT. This codes for CSARTGPAPLHF.

This clonotype was recorded many times. V is TRBV20-1 and J is TRBJ2-7; a weak D match, TRBD2 (5 bases). The V end was cut by 0 bases, the J end by 5 bases, with 14 bases between. Germline values: CDR1 DFQATT, CDR2 SNEGSKA (reference sequence). The CDR3 runs 14 residues. In DNA form, the CDR3 reads TGCAGTGCTAGAGATCGGGCTAGCCCGAACGAGCAGTACTTC. Translation: CSARDRASPNEQYF.

This clonotype was counted many times. This chain links TRBV20-1 with TRBJ2-7; 10 nucleotides align to TRBD2. J was trimmed by 5 bases and V by 6 bases; bases with no gene match: 7. The CDR3 is 13 residues long. Germline CDR1 DFQATT, CDR2 SNEGSKA (reference sequence). In DNA, the CDR3 is TGCAGTGCGCACGGGACTAGCGCGGACGAGCAGTACTTC. It is translated as CSAHGTSADEQYF.

This clonotype has at least ten counts. This rearrangement joins TRBV2 to TRBJ2-1; 11 positions agree with TRBD2. This CDR3 has 14 residues. J gave up 5 bases and V 8 bases, and 5 bases lay outside the gene matches. Germline CDR1 reads SNHLY; CDR2 reads FYNNEI. The CDR3: CASHFSGGDNEQFF. As DNA, the CDR3 is TGTGCCAGCCACTTTAGCGGGGGGGACAATGAGCAGTTCTTC.

Regarding this clonotype: One end of the junction fails to match germline, which may point to a read error. This sequence joins TRBV11-2 and TRBJ2-1; 9 bases match TRBD2. Germline V lookup: CDR1 SGHAT, CDR2 FQNNGV. The CDR3 is made up of 14 amino acids. The CDR3 nucleotides read TGTGCCAGCAGCCCTTCCGGGACTAGCAATGTGCAGTTCTTC. Its protein is CASSPSGTSNVQFF.

This clonotype was found many times. CDR3 sequence reads: CSAPADMVYQPQHF. For the CDR3, the DNA is TGCAGTGCGCCGGCAGACATGGTGTATCAGCCCCAGCATTTT. The gene calls are TRBV20-1 and TRBJ1-5; the D is unclear. Trimming pared 6 bases from V and 5 bases from J, leaving 17 bases between. CDR3 length: 14 residues. Germline CDR1 DFQATT, CDR2 SNEGSKA (reference sequence).

Worth noting for this clonotype: The junction differs from germline at one of its ends, possibly a read error. The chain is built from TRBV20-1 and TRBJ2-3; possible D gene TRBD1, 6 bases. Germline V gene sequence: CDR1 DFQATT, CDR2 SNEGSKA (reference sequence). The CDR3 length is 16 residues. CDR3 in DNA: TGCAGTGCTAGAGATCGCTGGGGGCCTAGCAGAGATACGCAGTATTTT. It encodes CSARDRWGPSRDTQYF.

In this sample, this clonotype turned up many times. V is TRBV28 and J is TRBJ2-7, with D possibly being TRBD2 (6 bases). The V end lost 5 bases, the J end lost 0 bases, and 8 bases lay between the germline ends. In germline, CDR1 is MDHEN, CDR2 SYDVKM. The CDR3 totals 13 residues. CDR3 residues: CASSETSSYEQYF. The DNA for the CDR3 is TGTGCCAGCAGTGAGACTAGCTCCTACGAGCAGTACTTC.

This clonotype was found many times. The J gene is TRBJ1-5, the V gene TRBV6-1; maybe TRBD1 (6 bases). Trimming removed 5 bases at V and 2 bases at J, with 13 bases between. Germline V gene sequence: CDR1 MNHNS, CDR2 SASEGT. This CDR3 comprises 15 residues. The CDR3 sequence is CASSNREGGNQPQHF. Written as DNA, the CDR3 is TGTGCCAGCAGTAACAGGGAAGGTGGCAATCAGCCCCAGCATTTT.

The sample holds a few counts of this clonotype. The rearrangement joins TRBV5-4 to TRBJ1-1; D perhaps matches TRBD1 (6 bases). V was trimmed by 0 bases and J by 4 bases, leaving 10 bases between them. The length of the CDR3 is 14 residues. CDR1 is SGHNT and CDR2 is YYREEE in the germline V gene (reference sequence). The CDR3: CASSLEGDSTEAFF. CDR3 sequence (DNA): TGTGCCAGCAGCTTGGAGGGGGATTCCACTGAAGCTTTCTTT.

In this sample, this clonotype turned up many times. The chain is built from TRBV28 and TRBJ2-1; perhaps TRBD2 as D (6 bases). Germline CDR1 reads MDHEN; CDR2 reads SYDVKM. This CDR3 contains 16 residues. V lost 2 bases and J lost 1, with 12 bases in between. The CDR3 spells CASSLEERASYNEQFF. The CDR3 DNA reads TGTGCCAGCAGTTTAGAGGAGCGGGCATCCTACAATGAGCAGTTCTTC.

A few counts support this clonotype. This may arise from a read error, as a much more abundant clone is one base away. The V and J genes are TRBV28 and TRBJ1-6; no firm D call. The V gene lost 5 bases and the J gene lost 7 bases, with 15 bases spanning the gap. CDR3 length equals 15 residues. Germline loops: CDR1 MDHEN, CDR2 SYDVKM. The CDR3 DNA reads TGTGCCAGCAGTCCAGAGACAAGGAGGAATTCACCCCTCCACTTT. Translation gives CASSPETRRNSPLHF.

In this sample, this clonotype turned up many times. In DNA, the CDR3 is TGTGCCAGCAGCTCAAGGACAGGAGCCTCCTACAATGAGCAGTTCTTC. It specifies CASSSRTGASYNEQFF. The rearrangement links TRBV7-9 to TRBJ2-1; 7 nucleotides align to TRBD1. V lost 4 bases and J lost 0; bases outside the gene matches: 6. The CDR3 covers 16 residues. Germline V gives CDR1 SEHNR, CDR2 FQNEAQ (reference sequence).

As concerns this clonotype: This may stem from a read error, because a much larger clone lies one nucleotide away. This chain uses TRBV20-1 with TRBJ2-3; TRBD2 might be the D (5 bases). CDR3 size: 14 residues. Germline CDR1 is DFQATT and CDR2 is SNEGSKA (reference sequence). The CDR3 DNA reads as TGCAGTGCCGCGAGGGAGCCCAAAGCAGATGCGCAGTATTTT. Translation: CSAAREPKADAQYF.

V usage is TRBV12-3 or TRBV12-4 and J usage is TRBJ2-4, with 7 bases fitting TRBD1. The CDR3 length is 14 residues. Unmatched junction bases numbered 7, after V lost 6 bases and J lost 5 bases. The CDR3 DNA sequence: TGTGCCAGCAGCTTAAGACAGGGCCAAAACATTCAGTACTTC. Protein: CASSLRQGQNIQYF.

This chain uses TRBV7-2 with TRBJ2-3; no clear D. The CDR3 consists of 13 residues. Germline V gene data show CDR1 as SGHTA and CDR2 as FQGNSA. V was pared by 5 bases and J by 1 base, with 7 bases between. The CDR3 region has the DNA TGTGCCAGCAGCGTGAGTCGCACAGATACGCAGTATTTT. Protein product: CASSVSRTDTQYF.

This clonotype showed up many times. CDR3 residues: CASSRGGLELAKNIQYF. As DNA, the CDR3 is TGTGCCAGCAGCCGGGGCGGGTTGGAGCTGGCCAAAAACATTCAGTACTTC. The chain couples TRBV6-1 to TRBJ2-4, with D perhaps being TRBD1 or TRBD2 (5 bases each). Trimming stripped 6 bases from V and 1 base from J, with 19 bases between. This CDR3 has 17 residues. CDR1 and CDR2 from the germline V gene are MNHNS and SASEGT.